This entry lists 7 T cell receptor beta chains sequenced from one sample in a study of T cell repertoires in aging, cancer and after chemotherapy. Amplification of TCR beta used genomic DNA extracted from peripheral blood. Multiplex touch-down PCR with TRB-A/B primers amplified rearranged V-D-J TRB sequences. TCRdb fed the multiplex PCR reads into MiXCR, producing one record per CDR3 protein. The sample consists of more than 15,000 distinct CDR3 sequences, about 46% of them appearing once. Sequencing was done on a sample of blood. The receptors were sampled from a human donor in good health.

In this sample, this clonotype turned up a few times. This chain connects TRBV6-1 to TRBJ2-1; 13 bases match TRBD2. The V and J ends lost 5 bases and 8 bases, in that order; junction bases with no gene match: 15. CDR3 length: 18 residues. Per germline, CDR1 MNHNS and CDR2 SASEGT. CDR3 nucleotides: TGTGCCAGCAGTCCACTAGCGGGAGGGGCCGTAGATATCTATGAGCAGTTCTTC. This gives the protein CASSPLAGGAVDIYEQFF.

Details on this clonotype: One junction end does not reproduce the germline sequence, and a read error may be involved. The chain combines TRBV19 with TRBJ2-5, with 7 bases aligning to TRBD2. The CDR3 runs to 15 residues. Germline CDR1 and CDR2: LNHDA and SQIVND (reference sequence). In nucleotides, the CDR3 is TGTGCCAGTAGTCCGGTAGAGGCGGGAGAAGAGACCCGGTACTTC. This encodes CASSPVEAGEETRYF.

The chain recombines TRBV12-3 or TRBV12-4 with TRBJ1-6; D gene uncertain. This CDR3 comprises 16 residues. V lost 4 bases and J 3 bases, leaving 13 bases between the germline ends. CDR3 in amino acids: CASSYGEGVYNSPLHF. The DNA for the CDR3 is TGTGCCAGCAGTTACGGGGAAGGCGTCTATAATTCACCCCTCCACTTT.

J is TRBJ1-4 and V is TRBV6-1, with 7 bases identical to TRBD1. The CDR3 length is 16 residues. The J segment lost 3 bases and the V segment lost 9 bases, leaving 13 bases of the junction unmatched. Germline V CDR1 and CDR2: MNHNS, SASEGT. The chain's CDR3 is CASCLVPGQPNEKLFF. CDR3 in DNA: TGTGCCAGTTGCCTCGTCCCGGGACAGCCTAATGAAAAACTGTTTTTT.

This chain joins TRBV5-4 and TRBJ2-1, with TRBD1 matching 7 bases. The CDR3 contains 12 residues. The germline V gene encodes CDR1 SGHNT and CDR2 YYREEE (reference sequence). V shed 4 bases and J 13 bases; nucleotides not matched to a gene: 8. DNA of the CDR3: TGTGCCAGCAGCCCGGTGGGACAGCCCCAGTTCTTC. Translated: CASSPVGQPQFF.

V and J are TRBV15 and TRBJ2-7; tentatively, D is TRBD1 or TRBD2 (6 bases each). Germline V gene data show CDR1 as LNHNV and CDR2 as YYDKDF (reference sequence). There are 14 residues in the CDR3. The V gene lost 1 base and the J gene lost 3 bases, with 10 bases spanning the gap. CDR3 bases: TGTGCCACCAGCAGAGGGGGGGCGGGCTACGAGCAGTACTTC. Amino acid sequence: CATSRGGAGYEQYF.

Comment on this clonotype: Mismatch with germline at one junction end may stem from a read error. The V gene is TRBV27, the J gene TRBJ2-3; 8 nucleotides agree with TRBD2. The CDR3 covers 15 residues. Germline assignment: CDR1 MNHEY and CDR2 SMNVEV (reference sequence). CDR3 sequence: CACSLLAEFTDTQYF. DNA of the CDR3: TGTGCCTGCAGCCTACTAGCGGAGTTCACAGATACGCAGTATTTT.